A single sample gave rise to the 4 T cell receptor beta chains below, sequenced in a study of T cells in Graves' hyperthyroidism and ophthalmopathy. TCR beta CDR3 regions were amplified from RNA transcripts. The HTBI set primed first-round TCR CDR3 RT-PCR. Each CDR3 protein gets one entry after TCRdb re-called the multiplex PCR reads with MiXCR. The data contain 380,000 or so distinct CDR3 sequences, about 13% of them singletons. Input material: blood. These receptor sequences come from a young man with Graves' hyperthyroidism that later progressed to Graves' ophthalmopathy.

The V call is TRBV18, the J call TRBJ1-3; D call uncertain. Per germline, CDR1 KGHSH and CDR2 LQKENI. This CDR3 has 15 residues. Trimming removed 2 bases at V and 2 bases at J, with 10 bases between. Here the CDR3 DNA reads TGTGCCAGCTCACCAGTTCAGGACCCTGGAAACACCATATATTTT. Residues: CASSPVQDPGNTIYF.

This clonotype was counted between two and nine times. The rearrangement links TRBV5-6 to TRBJ1-6; TRBD1 is a possible D gene (5 bases). Germline values: CDR1 SGHDT, CDR2 YYEEEE. The CDR3 is made up of 13 amino acids. V lost 4 bases and J 8 bases, leaving 10 bases between the germline ends. The CDR3 coding sequence is TGTGCCAGCAGCAGGCTGGGGGATTCACCCCTCCACTTT. This gives the protein CASSRLGDSPLHF.

There are many counts of this clonotype. This rearrangement joins TRBV28 to TRBJ1-2; D might be TRBD1 (6 bases). The CDR3 is 15 amino acids. V lost 6 bases to trimming and J lost 8 bases, with 22 bases between them. The V gene's germline CDR1 is MDHEN and CDR2 SYDVKM. The CDR3 DNA is TGTGCCAGCAGCCGACCAGGGGTATGGGTGGAAGGCTACACCTTC. This codes for CASSRPGVWVEGYTF.

This clonotype was counted ten times or more. The chain employs TRBV7-9 and TRBJ2-1, with TRBD2 matching over 14 bases. The J segment lost 0 bases and the V segment lost 4 bases, leaving 11 bases of the junction unmatched. Germline-derived CDR1 and CDR2 are SEHNR and FQNEAQ (reference sequence). The CDR3 spans 20 residues. CDR3 sequence (DNA): TGTGCCAGCAGCTCGTCTGGGACTAGCGGGGGTCCTAGCTCCTACAATGAGCAGTTCTTC. Its protein is CASSSSGTSGGPSSYNEQFF.